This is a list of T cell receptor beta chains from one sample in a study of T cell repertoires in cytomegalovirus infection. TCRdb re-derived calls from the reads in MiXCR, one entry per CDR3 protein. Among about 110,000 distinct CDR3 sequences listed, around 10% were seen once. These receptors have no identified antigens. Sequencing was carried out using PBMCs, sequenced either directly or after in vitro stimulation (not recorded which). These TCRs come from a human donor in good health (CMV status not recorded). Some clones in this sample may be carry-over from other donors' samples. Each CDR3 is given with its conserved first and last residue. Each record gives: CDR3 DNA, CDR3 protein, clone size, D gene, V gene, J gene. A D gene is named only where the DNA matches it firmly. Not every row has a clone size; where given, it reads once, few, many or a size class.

CDR3 DNA: TGTGCCATCAGTGAGGGGACAGGGGGGCAGCATTTT
CDR3 protein: CAISEGTGGQHF
clone size: many
D gene: TRBD1
V gene: TRBV10-3
J gene: TRBJ1-5

CDR3 DNA: TGTGCCACCAGCAGAGAGGGCTGGCCGATGGATACGCAGTATTTT
CDR3 protein: CATSREGWPMDTQYF
clone size: NA
D gene: NA
V gene: TRBV15
J gene: TRBJ2-3

CDR3 DNA: TGTGCCAGCAGCCGTAATGCAGAGGGCAGAAAGTTCTTC
CDR3 protein: CASSRNAEGRKFF
clone size: NA
D gene: NA
V gene: TRBV28
J gene: TRBJ2-1

CDR3 DNA: TGTGCCAGCAAGAGAACAGGTGGCTTGGGTCGCTATGGCTACACCTTC
CDR3 protein: CASKRTGGLGRYGYTF
clone size: NA
D gene: NA
V gene: TRBV7-9
J gene: TRBJ1-2

CDR3 DNA: TGCAGCGTGGGACAGGGGAACACTGAAGCTTTCTTT
CDR3 protein: CSVGQGNTEAFF
clone size: many
D gene: TRBD1
V gene: TRBV29-1
J gene: TRBJ1-1

CDR3 DNA: TGTGCCAGTAGTATATCTCGGGATTCAGATACGCAGTATTTT
CDR3 protein: CASSISRDSDTQYF
clone size: NA
D gene: NA
V gene: TRBV19
J gene: TRBJ2-3

CDR3 DNA: TGCGCCAGCAGCCTGGCGGGGCGGGACACCGGGGAGCTGTTTTTT
CDR3 protein: CASSLAGRDTGELFF
clone size: NA
D gene: NA
V gene: TRBV4-1
J gene: TRBJ2-2

CDR3 DNA: TGTGCCAGCAGTTTAAGTTATCAGCCCCAGCATTTT
CDR3 protein: CASSLSYQPQHF
clone size: NA
D gene: NA
V gene: TRBV12-3/TRBV12-4
J gene: TRBJ1-5

CDR3 DNA: TGTGCCAGCAGCGCCACTAGCGGGAAATTCTACAATGAGCAGTTCTTC
CDR3 protein: CASSATSGKFYNEQFF
clone size: many
D gene: TRBD2
V gene: TRBV7-8
J gene: TRBJ2-1

CDR3 DNA: TGTGCCAGCAGAAGTTCGGGGATCTTCGGCGAAAAACTGTTTTTT
CDR3 protein: CASRSSGIFGEKLFF
clone size: NA
D gene: NA
V gene: TRBV7-6
J gene: TRBJ1-4

CDR3 DNA: TGCAGTGGCGGTAGCGGGCCCGACGAGACCCAGTACTTC
CDR3 protein: CSGGSGPDETQYF
clone size: few
D gene: TRBD2
V gene: TRBV20-1
J gene: TRBJ2-5

CDR3 DNA: TGCGCCAGCAGCCAAGATGACAGCCTTAACTATGGCTACACCTTC
CDR3 protein: CASSQDDSLNYGYTF
clone size: many
D gene: NA
V gene: TRBV4-1
J gene: TRBJ1-2

CDR3 DNA: TGTGCCAGCAGTTACGGACAAGAGACCCAGTACTTC
CDR3 protein: CASSYGQETQYF
clone size: few
D gene: NA
V gene: TRBV6-2/TRBV6-3
J gene: TRBJ2-5

CDR3 DNA: TGTGCCAGCGGGTCTAGCGGGAGGGCCGGTGCAGATACGCAGTATTTT
CDR3 protein: CASGSSGRAGADTQYF
clone size: many
D gene: TRBD2
V gene: TRBV12-3/TRBV12-4
J gene: TRBJ2-3

CDR3 DNA: TGTGCCAGCAGCTTAGACGCACAGGGAGGCTATGGCTACACCTTC
CDR3 protein: CASSLDAQGGYGYTF
clone size: few
D gene: NA
V gene: TRBV11-3
J gene: TRBJ1-2

CDR3 DNA: TGTGCCAGCAGGGGGGAGAGACGCTATGGCTACACCTTC
CDR3 protein: CASRGERRYGYTF
clone size: many
D gene: NA
V gene: TRBV6-1
J gene: TRBJ1-2

CDR3 DNA: TGCGCCAGCAGCTTGGTCGGGTTTGGGGAGCAGTTCTTC
CDR3 protein: CASSLVGFGEQFF
clone size: few
D gene: NA
V gene: TRBV5-1
J gene: TRBJ2-1

CDR3 DNA: TGTGCCAGCAGTTACTCGACAGAGGAGGAGCAGTACTTC
CDR3 protein: CASSYSTEEEQYF
clone size: many
D gene: NA
V gene: TRBV6-2/TRBV6-3
J gene: TRBJ2-7

CDR3 DNA: TGTGCCAGCAGTTTTGGGACAGGGGAGGGTTTGGACTATGGCTACACCTTC
CDR3 protein: CASSFGTGEGLDYGYTF
clone size: few
D gene: TRBD1
V gene: TRBV28
J gene: TRBJ1-2

CDR3 DNA: TGTACCACGACTAGCGGGGATTACAATGAGCAGTTCTTC
CDR3 protein: CTTTSGDYNEQFF
clone size: NA
D gene: TRBD2
V gene: TRBV2
J gene: TRBJ2-1

CDR3 DNA: TGTGCCAGCAGCTTAGTTGCGGTAGGGACTAGCCTGCAGAATGAGCAGTTCTTC
CDR3 protein: CASSLVAVGTSLQNEQFF
clone size: NA
D gene: TRBD2
V gene: TRBV7-2
J gene: TRBJ2-1

CDR3 DNA: TGTGCCAGCAGTTTTCCGGGACAGGGGGCCAGCTATGGCTACACCTTC
CDR3 protein: CASSFPGQGASYGYTF
clone size: NA
D gene: TRBD1
V gene: TRBV28
J gene: TRBJ1-2

CDR3 DNA: TGTGCCAGCAGAAACAGGGACATGAACACTGAAGCTTTCTTT
CDR3 protein: CASRNRDMNTEAFF
clone size: NA
D gene: NA
V gene: TRBV11-2
J gene: TRBJ1-1

CDR3 DNA: TGTGCCAGCAGTGAAGGGGTGCTAGCGGCCCCCACAGATACGCAGTATTTT
CDR3 protein: CASSEGVLAAPTDTQYF
clone size: few
D gene: TRBD2
V gene: TRBV2
J gene: TRBJ2-3

CDR3 DNA: TGTGCCAGCAGTGGCCGGGCCAGGGGCTATGGCTACACCTTC
CDR3 protein: CASSGRARGYGYTF
clone size: few
D gene: NA
V gene: TRBV6-8
J gene: TRBJ1-2

CDR3 DNA: TGTGCCAGCAGCGTTTCTCCTCTCGGAGAAGAGACCCAGTACTTC
CDR3 protein: CASSVSPLGEETQYF
clone size: few
D gene: NA
V gene: TRBV9
J gene: TRBJ2-5

CDR3 DNA: TGTGCCAGCAGCTTATCTAGCGGGCGAGAGACCCAGTACTTC
CDR3 protein: CASSLSSGRETQYF
clone size: many
D gene: TRBD2
V gene: TRBV7-2
J gene: TRBJ2-5

CDR3 DNA: TGTGCCAGCACCATGCTGGGAAATCTTAGGGTCTATGGCTACACCTTC
CDR3 protein: CASTMLGNLRVYGYTF
clone size: NA
D gene: NA
V gene: TRBV5-4
J gene: TRBJ1-2

CDR3 DNA: TGTGCCAGCAGCCCTACTAGCGGGAGGGCAACGGCCGGGGAGCTGTTTTTT
CDR3 protein: CASSPTSGRATAGELFF
clone size: many
D gene: TRBD2
V gene: TRBV28
J gene: TRBJ2-2

CDR3 DNA: TGTGCCAGCAGTTCGGGACCGCCGGATACGCAGTATTTT
CDR3 protein: CASSSGPPDTQYF
clone size: NA
D gene: NA
V gene: TRBV6-1
J gene: TRBJ2-3

CDR3 DNA: TGTGCCAGCAGTCCTACAGTGGGCAGAACTAAGGAGCAGTTCTTC
CDR3 protein: CASSPTVGRTKEQFF
clone size: few
D gene: NA
V gene: TRBV11-2
J gene: TRBJ2-1

CDR3 DNA: TGTGCCAGTAGTATAGGAGCTAGCGGGGGCCTTAATGAGCAGTTCTTC
CDR3 protein: CASSIGASGGLNEQFF
clone size: NA
D gene: TRBD2
V gene: TRBV19
J gene: TRBJ2-1

CDR3 DNA: TGTGCCAGCAGCTCAGACAACGACCAAGAGACCCAGTACTTC
CDR3 protein: CASSSDNDQETQYF
clone size: many
D gene: NA
V gene: TRBV7-9
J gene: TRBJ2-5

CDR3 DNA: TGTGCCAGCAGTTATCCCCAGGACGAGCAGTACTTC
CDR3 protein: CASSYPQDEQYF
clone size: few
D gene: NA
V gene: TRBV6-2/TRBV6-3
J gene: TRBJ2-7

CDR3 DNA: TGTGCCAGTAGTACCGGGACAGCTGATGAAAAACTGTTTTTT
CDR3 protein: CASSTGTADEKLFF
clone size: many
D gene: TRBD1
V gene: TRBV19
J gene: TRBJ1-4

CDR3 DNA: TGCGCCAGCAGCTTACGAGAGTCACTAGCGGACACAGATACGCAGTATTTT
CDR3 protein: CASSLRESLADTDTQYF
clone size: many
D gene: TRBD2
V gene: TRBV4-1
J gene: TRBJ2-3

CDR3 DNA: TGTGCCAGCAGCCAAGGGCTGGGGATTTCTAGCGGGAGGGGGTACAATGAGCAGTTCTTC
CDR3 protein: CASSQGLGISSGRGYNEQFF
clone size: few
D gene: TRBD2
V gene: TRBV4-2
J gene: TRBJ2-1

CDR3 DNA: TGTGCCAGCAGCTTAGATGGACCGAGACGGATTGAGCAGTTCTTC
CDR3 protein: CASSLDGPRRIEQFF
clone size: many
D gene: NA
V gene: TRBV7-2
J gene: TRBJ2-1

CDR3 DNA: TGCGCCAGCAGCCAAGATATCAGGACTACCTACAATGAGCAGTTCTTC
CDR3 protein: CASSQDIRTTYNEQFF
clone size: many
D gene: NA
V gene: TRBV4-3
J gene: TRBJ2-1

CDR3 DNA: TGTGCCAGCAGTGTCTCGAGTGTCAACACCGGGGAGCTGTTTTTT
CDR3 protein: CASSVSSVNTGELFF
clone size: many
D gene: NA
V gene: TRBV28
J gene: TRBJ2-2

CDR3 DNA: TGTGCCAGCAGCCTAGGGCTAGCGGATAGCACAGATACGCAGTATTTT
CDR3 protein: CASSLGLADSTDTQYF
clone size: many
D gene: TRBD2
V gene: TRBV7-6
J gene: TRBJ2-3

CDR3 DNA: TGTGCCAGCAGCTTAGCTTTGGGCTACAATGAGCAGTTCTTC
CDR3 protein: CASSLALGYNEQFF
clone size: NA
D gene: NA
V gene: TRBV7-9
J gene: TRBJ2-1

CDR3 DNA: TGTGCCAGCAGCCGCCAGGGGGCTGGTAGCGCCTACGAGCAGTACTTC
CDR3 protein: CASSRQGAGSAYEQYF
clone size: NA
D gene: TRBD1
V gene: TRBV6-5
J gene: TRBJ2-7

CDR3 DNA: TGTGCCAGTAAAGTGACAGACTTAAATGAAAAACTGTTTTTT
CDR3 protein: CASKVTDLNEKLFF
clone size: few
D gene: NA
V gene: TRBV19
J gene: TRBJ1-4

CDR3 DNA: TGTGCCAGCAGCTTAGGTGGACAGTCGGGTGGCTACACCTTC
CDR3 protein: CASSLGGQSGGYTF
clone size: many
D gene: NA
V gene: TRBV7-9
J gene: TRBJ1-2

CDR3 DNA: TGTGCCAGCAGTTACAGCGGGAGTGGAGACGAGCAGTACTTC
CDR3 protein: CASSYSGSGDEQYF
clone size: many
D gene: TRBD2
V gene: TRBV6-2/TRBV6-3
J gene: TRBJ2-7

CDR3 DNA: NA
CDR3 protein: CASSESGRASGELFF
clone size: NA
D gene: NA
V gene: TRBV10-1
J gene: TRBJ2-2

CDR3 DNA: TGTGCCAGCAGTCCATCTTTCCGGACGCGGTACCAAGAGACCCAGTACTTC
CDR3 protein: CASSPSFRTRYQETQYF
clone size: many
D gene: NA
V gene: TRBV28
J gene: TRBJ2-5

CDR3 DNA: TGTGCCAGCAGCCCACGCCGGGGGTCGGACAATCAGCCCCAGCATTTT
CDR3 protein: CASSPRRGSDNQPQHF
clone size: few
D gene: NA
V gene: TRBV6-2/TRBV6-3
J gene: TRBJ1-5

CDR3 DNA: TGTGCCAGCAGCTTTTTCGACAGTGTGAACACTGAAGCTTTCTTT
CDR3 protein: CASSFFDSVNTEAFF
clone size: many
D gene: NA
V gene: TRBV7-2
J gene: TRBJ1-1